These 22 T cell receptor beta chains share one sample of origin, sequenced in a study of T cells in Graves' hyperthyroidism and ophthalmopathy (dated by TCRdb to between 2019 and 2020). To prepare the library, multiplex PCR was applied. The instrument given in TCRdb is Illumina HiSeq 2000. TCR beta CDR3 regions were amplified from RNA transcripts. For the first round of RT-PCR on the TCR CDR3, the HTBI primer set was used together with the Qiagen OneStep RT-PCR kit. TCRdb trimmed the raw reads at Q25, called clones with MiXCR and kept productive beta chains. One record per CDR3 amino acid sequence lists the most common genes and DNA. Across this sample there are under 350,000 distinct CDR3 sequences, with about 14% seen only once. Almost 8% of the sample lies in the top ten. The sample consisted of blood. The receptors come from a woman in her 30s with Graves' hyperthyroidism that later progressed to Graves' ophthalmopathy.

The chain couples TRBV2 to TRBJ1-5, with D unresolved. Trimming left V 8 bases short and J 1 base short, with 9 bases between. Germline loops: CDR1 SNHLY, CDR2 FYNNEI. This CDR3 contains 13 residues. The CDR3 sequence: CASDTQSNQPQHF. The CDR3 nucleotides are TGTGCCAGCGATACACAGAGCAATCAGCCCCAGCATTTT.

This clonotype came up many times. The gene calls are TRBV7-2 and TRBJ2-2; 7 positions match TRBD1. The CDR3 runs to 15 residues. The V and J ends lost 5 bases and 5 bases, in that order; junction bases with no gene match: 8. In germline, CDR1 is SGHTA, CDR2 FQGNSA. The DNA for the CDR3 is TGTGCCAGCAGCCCGTCGGGACAGCCTACCGGGGAGCTGTTTTTT. Translation gives CASSPSGQPTGELFF.

This clonotype occurred many times. V is TRBV18 and J is TRBJ2-1; 9 bases align to TRBD2. V shed 4 bases and J 8 bases; nucleotides not matched to a gene: 12. The germline gives CDR1 KGHSH, CDR2 LQKENI. CDR3 length equals 16 residues. This CDR3 is CASSRYSGRNIDEQFF. The CDR3 DNA sequence: TGTGCCAGCTCACGCTACAGCGGGAGGAATATCGATGAGCAGTTCTTC.

This clonotype was counted between two and nine times. This rearrangement joins TRBV19 to TRBJ1-2; no clear D gene. The germline V gene encodes CDR1 LNHDA and CDR2 SQIVND (reference sequence). The CDR3 runs to 12 residues. Trimming took off 7 bases at V and 6 bases at J, with 12 bases between the two ends. CDR3 loop: CASTDGYNGYTF. In DNA, the CDR3 is TGTGCCAGTACCGACGGGTACAATGGCTACACCTTC.

There are many counts of this clonotype. V gene TRBV20-1 combines with J gene TRBJ2-7, with 11 bases lining up with TRBD1. V trimming: 6 bases; J trimming: 5 bases; junction bases outside the gene matches: 6. This CDR3 comprises 13 residues. CDR1 and CDR2 (germline): DFQATT, SNEGSKA (reference sequence). CDR3 DNA: TGCAGTGCCTTCGGACAGGGGGCCCACGAGCAGTACTTC. Translation: CSAFGQGAHEQYF.

In the case of this clonotype: The CDR3 ends on some other residue instead of the conserved phenylalanine or tryptophan, so this is likely a read error. V usage is TRBV27 and J usage is TRBJ2-5; no clear D gene. The CDR3 loop spans 14 amino acids. Trimming took off 5 bases at V and 2 bases at J, with 12 bases between the two ends. CDR1 is MNHEY and CDR2 is SMNVEV in the germline V gene (reference sequence). The CDR3, as DNA: TGTGCCAGCAGTCCCCGGGCCAAACAAGAGACCCAGTACCTC. Protein: CASSPRAKQETQYL.

Many counts were recorded for this clonotype. The rearrangement links TRBV29-1 to TRBJ2-5; D possibly corresponds to TRBD1 (6 bases). Trimming took 1 base from V and 4 from J, leaving 10 bases between them. CDR1 is SQVTM and CDR2 is ANQGSEA in the germline V gene. The CDR3 has 13 amino acids. CDR3 sequence reads: CSVEGTDLETQYF. For the CDR3, the DNA is TGCAGCGTTGAAGGGACAGACCTAGAGACCCAGTACTTC.

The chain carries TRBV19 and TRBJ2-7; maybe TRBD2 (5 bases). CDR1 and CDR2 (germline): LNHDA, SQIVND (reference sequence). V lost 4 bases to trimming and J lost 3 bases, with 13 bases between them. The CDR3 loop spans 14 amino acids. CDR3: CASSSLGSVYEQYF. The CDR3 bases are TGTGCCAGTAGTAGCTTGGGTAGCGTCTACGAGCAGTACTTC. The full variable domain, completed using reference TRBV19 and TRBJ2-7, is DGGITQSPKYLFRKEGQNVTLSCEQNLNHDAMYWYRQDPGQGLRLIYYSQIVNDFQKGDIAEGYSVSREKKESFPLTVTSAQKNPTAFYLCASSSLGSVYEQYFGPGTRLTVT.

This clonotype was observed many times. V gene TRBV29-1 combines with J gene TRBJ2-5; 10 nucleotides agree with TRBD1. The germline gives CDR1 SQVTM, CDR2 ANQGSEA. The CDR3 has 13 amino acids. Trimming at V came to 7 bases and at J to 1 base, leaving 3 bases not matched to a gene. CDR3 bases: TGCAGCGGGGACAGGGGACTCCAAGAGACCCAGTACTTC. Amino acid sequence: CSGDRGLQETQYF. The whole variable domain, filled in from reference TRBV29-1 and TRBJ2-5, reads SAVISQKPSRDICQRGTSLTIQCQVDSQVTMMFWYRQQPGQSLTLIATANQGSEATYESGFVIDKFPISRPNLTFSTLTVSNMSPEDSSIYLCSGDRGLQETQYFGPGTRLLVL.

The genes are TRBV28 and TRBJ1-4, with 9 nucleotides matching TRBD1. The germline gives CDR1 MDHEN, CDR2 SYDVKM. The V gene end was trimmed by 6 bases and the J gene end by 8 bases; junction bases not matched to a gene: 7. The CDR3 totals 14 residues. CDR3 sequence: CASRETGGEEKLFF. CDR3 DNA: TGTGCCAGCAGAGAAACAGGGGGCGAAGAAAAACTGTTTTTT.

This clonotype was seen ten or more times. The rearrangement links TRBV10-3 to TRBJ2-7; D is ambiguous. Trimming stripped 3 bases from V and 0 bases from J, with 6 bases between. Germline CDR1 and CDR2: ENHRY and SYGVKD. The CDR3 has 13 amino acids. The CDR3: CAISEQSSYEQYF. The CDR3 bases are TGTGCCATCAGTGAACAGAGCTCCTACGAGCAGTACTTC.

This clonotype was detected only a few times. The V and J genes are TRBV10-3 and TRBJ2-1; 9 bases map to TRBD1. From germline, CDR1 is ENHRY and CDR2 SYGVKD. V lost 4 bases to trimming and J lost 6 bases; unmatched junction nucleotides: 13. The CDR3 covers 17 residues. CDR3 DNA sequence: TGTGCCATCAGTGCGGGAGCCGGGACAGGGAGTAGCAATGAGCAGTTCTTC. Translation: CAISAGAGTGSSNEQFF.

In its sample, this clonotype was seen many times. V usage is TRBV28 and J usage is TRBJ2-2; TRBD2 agrees at 10 bases. The CDR3 is made up of 15 amino acids. Germline lookup yields CDR1 MDHEN and CDR2 SYDVKM. Trimming took 6 bases from V and 4 from J; bases not matched to a gene: 5. CDR3 nucleotides: TGTGCCAGCAGGAGACTAGCGGGTTTCACCGGGGAGCTGTTTTTT. Protein: CASRRLAGFTGELFF.

The chain links TRBV11-2 to TRBJ2-2; 9 nucleotides align to TRBD2. The CDR3 runs 17 residues. Germline V gene lookup returns CDR1 SGHAT and CDR2 FQNNGV. V gave up 0 bases and J gave up 4 bases; unmatched junction bases: 6. The CDR3 loop reads CASSLEKRGASTGELFF. CDR3 DNA: TGTGCCAGCAGCTTAGAAAAGCGGGGGGCGTCCACCGGGGAGCTGTTTTTT.

The sample holds many counts of this clonotype. The chain employs TRBV7-2 and TRBJ2-7; D possibly corresponds to TRBD1 (6 bases). Germline CDR1 SGHTA, CDR2 FQGNSA. Between the trimmed V and J ends, which lost 6 bases and 4 bases, there was a span of 16 bases. The CDR3 runs to 14 residues. Here the CDR3 DNA reads TGTGCCAGCAGGACGCGGACAGAGCAGTACGAGCAGTACTTC. Its protein is CASRTRTEQYEQYF. Full variable domain (outside the CDR3, taken from reference TRBV7-2 and TRBJ2-7): GAGVSQSPSNKVTEKGKDVELRCDPISGHTALYWYRQSLGQGLEFLIYFQGNSAPDKSGLPSDRFSAERTGGSVSTLTIQRTQQEDSAVYLCASRTRTEQYEQYFGPGTRLTVT.

This chain uses TRBV27 with TRBJ2-7; 8 nucleotides agree with TRBD2. Germline V lookup: CDR1 MNHEY, CDR2 SMNVEV (reference sequence). J was trimmed by 4 bases and V by 2 bases; bases with no gene match: 4. This CDR3 region has 14 residues. CDR3 amino acids: CASSLNGRGYEQYF. In DNA, the CDR3 is TGTGCCAGCAGTTTAAACGGGAGGGGATACGAGCAGTACTTC.

This clonotype was seen ten or more times. The genes are TRBV6-6 and TRBJ1-5; D unresolved. CDR1 MNHNY and CDR2 SVGAGI come from the germline V gene (reference sequence). The CDR3 runs 13 residues. Deletions cut 2 bases from V and 4 bases from J, with 6 bases between. The CDR3 nucleotides read TGTGCCAGCAGTTACGGTGGGAATCAGCCCCAGCATTTT. Encoded protein: CASSYGGNQPQHF.

This clonotype was seen a few times. This chain joins TRBV6-2 or TRBV6-3 and TRBJ1-3; perhaps TRBD1 as D (5 bases). V was shortened by 6 bases and J by 1 base, with 13 bases between the two germline ends. In germline, CDR1 is MNHEY, CDR2 SVGEGT. The CDR3 length is 15 residues. The CDR3 region is CASREPQGSGNTIYF. In DNA form, the CDR3 reads TGTGCCAGCAGAGAACCGCAGGGATCTGGAAACACCATATATTTT.

On this clonotype: A much larger clone sits a single nucleotide away, making a read error possible. This chain links TRBV18 with TRBJ1-4; 9 positions agree with TRBD1. The J segment lost 8 bases and the V segment lost 0 bases, leaving 10 bases of the junction unmatched. This CDR3 region has 17 residues. From germline, CDR1 is KGHSH and CDR2 LQKENI. The CDR3 DNA is TGTGCCAGCTCACCACCGGAGACGGGACAGGGAGGGGAAAAACTGTTTTTT. Translating gives CASSPPETGQGGEKLFF.

The sample holds a few counts of this clonotype. The chain combines TRBV9 with TRBJ2-1; 7 bases map to TRBD1. The CDR3 runs 12 residues. Germline values: CDR1 SGDLS, CDR2 YYNGEE. The junction had 4 bases not matched to a gene; V was cut back by 5 bases and J by 8 bases. CDR3 DNA: TGTGCCAGCAGAGGGACAGCGGATGAGCAGTTCTTC. Translated, it gives CASRGTADEQFF.

This clonotype was counted ten times or more. J is TRBJ2-2 and V is TRBV11-2; the D is unclear. V was clipped by 2 bases and J by 4 bases, with 5 bases between them. Looked up from germline, CDR1 is SGHAT and CDR2 is FQNNGV. CDR3 length equals 13 residues. The CDR3 spells CASSLKGTGELFF. The CDR3 DNA follows: TGTGCCAGCAGCTTAAAAGGCACCGGGGAGCTGTTTTTT.

The V gene is TRBV11-3, the J gene TRBJ2-2, with 10 bases aligning to TRBD2. This CDR3 has 16 amino acids. Germline loops: CDR1 SGHNT, CDR2 YENEEA. V dropped 1 base and J dropped 7; count of bases not matched to a gene: 6. CDR3 protein: CASSLVSGRFNGELFF. The CDR3 DNA is TGTGCCAGCAGCTTAGTTAGCGGGAGGTTCAACGGGGAGCTGTTTTTT.